Each of the 21 T cell receptor beta chains below was sequenced from the same sample in a study of cytomegalovirus exposure and HLA in healthy donors. The assay was immunoSEQ multiplex PCR, and TCRdb's table has in-frame clones only and misses some. The table includes some 340,000 clones, approximately 90% detected once. Specimen: PBMCs. These receptors all come from a woman aged 25 to 39 in good health and CMV-seropositive.

The genes are TRBV7-2 and TRBJ2-7; D ambiguous. V was clipped by 2 bases and J by 2 bases, with 7 bases between them. Germline V gene sequence: CDR1 SGHTA, CDR2 FQGNSA. The length of the CDR3 is 13 residues. The DNA for the CDR3 is TGTGCCAGCAGCTTATTATGGACCTACGAGCAGTACTTC. Its translation is CASSLLWTYEQYF.

The sample holds one count of this clone. CDR3 in DNA: TGCGCCAGCAAACTGGGGACAGGGGTATCCTACGAGCAGTACTTC. This sequence encodes CASKLGTGVSYEQYF. The V and J genes are TRBV5-1 and TRBJ2-7; 10 nucleotides agree with TRBD1. V dropped 6 bases and J dropped 1; count of bases not matched to a gene: 7. The CDR3 totals 15 residues. The V gene's germline CDR1 is SGHRS and CDR2 YFSETQ.

CDR3 nucleotide sequence: TGTGCCAGCAGCTTAGGCCAGACACACCAAGAGACCCAGTACTTC. This gives the protein CASSLGQTHQETQYF. This chain joins TRBV13 and TRBJ2-5; no clear D. V shed 0 bases and J shed 0 bases, with 8 bases lying between them. Germline V gene data show CDR1 as PRHDT and CDR2 as FYEKMQ (reference sequence). The CDR3 is made up of 15 amino acids. The whole variable domain, filled in from reference TRBV13 and TRBJ2-5, reads AAGVIQSPRHLIKEKRETATLKCYPIPRHDTVYWYQQGPGQDPQFLISFYEKMQSDKGSIPDRFSAQQFSDYHSELNMSSLELGDSALYFCASSLGQTHQETQYFGPGTRLLVL.

V usage is TRBV27 and J usage is TRBJ2-2; possibly TRBD2 for D (5 bases). The CDR3 has 15 amino acids. V lost 5 bases, J lost 5 bases, and 15 bases lay in between. Germline V gene lookup returns CDR1 MNHEY and CDR2 SMNVEV (reference sequence). CDR3 region: CASSPGGVRTGELFF. For the CDR3, the DNA is TGTGCCAGCAGTCCCGGAGGAGTAAGGACCGGGGAGCTGTTTTTT.

This rearrangement joins TRBV6-1 to TRBJ1-2, with 7 bases aligning to TRBD1. The length of the CDR3 is 15 residues. CDR1 is MNHNS and CDR2 is SASEGT in the germline V gene. V gave up 2 bases and J gave up 3 bases; unmatched junction bases: 6. The CDR3 DNA follows: TGTGCCAGCAGTGAACCTGGACAGGCTTACTATGGCTACACCTTC. Translating it yields CASSEPGQAYYGYTF.

The chain links TRBV4-3 to TRBJ1-4; D is possibly TRBD1 (5 bases). Per germline, CDR1 LGHNA and CDR2 YSLEER. V was pared by 0 bases and J by 7 bases, with 12 bases between. The length of the CDR3 is 15 residues. DNA of the CDR3: TGCGCCAGCAGCCAAGATCGGGGCGGTACTGAAAAACTGTTTTTT. Translated, it gives CASSQDRGGTEKLFF.

This chain links TRBV11-2 with TRBJ2-1; TRBD2 matches at 16 bases. Germline V gives CDR1 SGHAT, CDR2 FQNNGV. This CDR3 contains 19 residues. V gave up 7 bases and J gave up 9 bases; unmatched junction bases: 18. The CDR3 is CASTKYGQPGLAGGREQFF. The CDR3 DNA sequence: TGTGCCAGCACCAAATATGGACAACCGGGACTAGCGGGAGGGCGTGAGCAGTTCTTC.

The chain combines TRBV6-5 with TRBJ2-1; TRBD2 is a possible D gene (7 bases). Germline-derived CDR1 and CDR2 are MNHEY and SVGAGI. The germline V and J ends were trimmed by 3 bases and 6 bases, with 15 bases remaining between them. CDR3 length: 15 residues. The CDR3 DNA follows: TGTGCCAGCAGTTATGTGAGGGGGGGTACCAATGAGCAGTTCTTC. Translation: CASSYVRGGTNEQFF.

With respect to this clone: Other DNA sequences in the sample encode the same CDR3. The chain links TRBV27 to TRBJ2-3, with no clear D. The length of the CDR3 is 13 residues. Trimming cost V 3 bases and J 2 bases, with 6 bases left between them. Germline V gene data show CDR1 as MNHEY and CDR2 as SMNVEV (reference sequence). CDR3 sequence reads: CASSFRATDTQYF. The CDR3 DNA sequence: TGTGCCAGCAGTTTTCGGGCCACAGATACGCAGTATTTT.

The chain carries TRBV7-9 and TRBJ1-1; 10 bases align to TRBD1. The germline V gene has CDR1 SEHNR and CDR2 FQNEAQ (reference sequence). The CDR3 is made up of 16 amino acids. Trimming removed 5 bases from V and 4 bases from J; junction bases left unmatched: 10. CDR3 sequence: CASSLRQGASSTEAFF. The DNA for the CDR3 is TGTGCCAGCAGCCTACGACAGGGGGCTAGTAGCACTGAAGCTTTCTTT.

This rearrangement joins TRBV11-2 to TRBJ2-7; 9 bases are a match to TRBD2. J gave up 10 bases and V 3 bases, and 4 bases lay outside the gene matches. CDR3 length: 12 residues. Germline V CDR1 and CDR2: SGHAT, FQNNGV. CDR3 DNA sequence: TGTGCCAGCAGCTTCGGGACTAGCCGCCAGTACTTC. Translating gives CASSFGTSRQYF.

The J gene is TRBJ1-2, the V gene TRBV27; D perhaps matches TRBD1 (6 bases). V was clipped by 5 bases and J by 4 bases, with 14 bases between them. Germline-derived CDR1 and CDR2 are MNHEY and SMNVEV (reference sequence). The CDR3 length is 14 residues. CDR3 residues: CASSIAGTSYGYTF. DNA for the CDR3: TGTGCCAGCAGTATCGCCGGGACATCCTATGGCTACACCTTC.

This clone was observed a single time. The CDR3: CASSPRGSSTDTQYF. CDR3 sequence (DNA): TGTGCCAGCAGTCCCCGGGGCTCAAGCACAGATACGCAGTATTTT. This chain links TRBV27 with TRBJ2-3; D possibly matches TRBD1 or TRBD2 (5 bases each). V was pared by 5 bases and J by 0 bases, with 12 bases between. The CDR3 is 15 amino acids. The germline V gene has CDR1 MNHEY and CDR2 SMNVEV (reference sequence).

J is TRBJ2-5 and V is TRBV28, with D possibly TRBD2 on 6 matching bases. V was pared by 1 base and J by 4 bases, with 13 bases between. Per germline, CDR1 MDHEN and CDR2 SYDVKM. This CDR3 is 15 amino acids long. In DNA, the CDR3 is TGTGCCAGCAGTTTATTTAGGGAGGCGGGAGAGACCCAGTACTTC. Protein sequence: CASSLFREAGETQYF. Full variable domain (rest looked up from reference TRBV28 and TRBJ2-5): DVKVTQSSRYLVKRTGEKVFLECVQDMDHENMFWYRQDPGLGLRLIYFSYDVKMKEKGDIPEGYSVSREKKERFSLILESASTNQTSMYLCASSLFREAGETQYFGPGTRLLVL.

This clone was seen once. The chain recombines TRBV19 with TRBJ2-2, with D tentatively TRBD1 (6 bases). Per the germline V gene, CDR1 is LNHDA and CDR2 is SQIVND (reference sequence). Trimming took 1 base from V and 2 from J, leaving 11 bases between them. The CDR3 consists of 16 residues. CDR3 nucleotide sequence: TGTGCCAGTAGTATAGCCGGCAGGGGTAACACCGGGGAGCTGTTTTTT. Translated: CASSIAGRGNTGELFF.

The CDR3 DNA reads as TGTGCCTGGAGGTACTCATGGGGGGTCACTGAAGCTTTCTTT. Amino acid sequence: CAWRYSWGVTEAFF. The chain links TRBV30 to TRBJ1-1, with D perhaps TRBD1 (5 bases). The V gene lost 3 bases and the J gene lost 4 bases, with 15 bases spanning the gap. The CDR3 runs 14 residues. The V gene's germline CDR1 is GTSNPN and CDR2 SVGIG (reference sequence).

V and J are TRBV28 and TRBJ1-1; D remains unclear. The CDR3 is made up of 14 amino acids. CDR1 MDHEN and CDR2 SYDVKM come from the germline V gene. Between the trimmed V and J ends, which lost 3 bases and 1 base, there was a span of 9 bases. The chain's CDR3 is CASSFRTENTEAFF. DNA of the CDR3: TGTGCCAGCAGTTTCCGGACCGAGAACACTGAAGCTTTCTTT.

The J gene is TRBJ2-2, the V gene TRBV30; D gene ambiguous. CDR3 size: 12 residues. The V end was cut by 4 bases, the J end by 5 bases, with 8 bases between. Germline CDR1 and CDR2: GTSNPN and SVGIG (reference sequence). CDR3 bases: TGTGCCTGGAAGACGGATACCGGGGAGCTGTTTTTT. This codes for CAWKTDTGELFF.

The chain recombines TRBV5-1 with TRBJ2-1; no clear D gene. The CDR3 spans 20 residues. With 3 bases removed from V and 2 bases from J, the gap between germline ends came to 27 bases. Germline CDR1 SGHRS, CDR2 YFSETQ. CDR3 nucleotides: TGCGCCAGCAGCTATCCGGTATTCGGGTCTGATAACTCACCCTACAATGAGCAGTTCTTC. Its translation: CASSYPVFGSDNSPYNEQFF. The variable domain in full, completed from reference TRBV5-1 and TRBJ2-1, reads KAGVTQTPRYLIKTRGQQVTLSCSPISGHRSVSWYQQTPGQGLQFLFEYFSETQRNKGNFPGRFSGRQFSNSRSEMNVSTLELGDSALYLCASSYPVFGSDNSPYNEQFFGPGTRLTVL.

The J gene is TRBJ2-1, the V gene TRBV23-1; TRBD1 matches at 8 bases. TRBV23-1 is annotated as an ORF whose role is uncertain. This CDR3 contains 15 residues. With 8 bases clipped from V and 1 base from J, the junction kept 7 bases outside the gene matches. In nucleotides, the CDR3 is TGCGCCAGCGGGAGACAGGGGCCATCCTACAATGAGCAGTTCTTC. This gives the protein CASGRQGPSYNEQFF.

V usage is TRBV6-5 and J usage is TRBJ1-2; D is perhaps TRBD1 (6 bases). This CDR3 spans 15 amino acids. V was shortened by 6 bases and J by 5 bases, with 19 bases between the two germline ends. The germline V gene encodes CDR1 MNHEY and CDR2 SVGAGI. The CDR3: CASSHDRTLFYGYTF. CDR3 DNA: TGTGCCAGCAGCCATGACAGGACCCTCTTTTATGGCTACACCTTC.